This T cell receptor beta chain was observed in a study of blood T cells in healthy people across ages. A J-beta primer mix and a sample-barcoded 5' primer were used in a second PCR of roughly 6 to 11 cycles. TCRdb independently ran MiXCR on the 5' RACE reads; one entry per CDR3 protein. The repertoire holds about 500,000 distinct CDR3 sequences, with 24% as singletons. V lost 3 bases, J lost 4 bases, and 19 bases lay in between. CDR3 length equals 17 residues. The germline gives CDR1 SEHNR, CDR2 FQNEAQ (reference sequence). The sample was also reused in another study, on T cells of mothers and their children. From that report: The study found slightly higher but non-significant overlap in related versus unrelated mother-child pairs.

The rearrangement uses TRBV7-9 and TRBJ2-1, with D possibly called TRBD1 or TRBD2 (5 bases each). This TCR derives from a boy aged 5-17 years in good health. The material sequenced was blood. CDR3 sequence reads: CASSFLPGRKRYNEQFF. The CDR3 DNA follows: TGTGCCAGCAGCTTTTTACCGGGACGAAAAAGATACAATGAGCAGTTCTTC.